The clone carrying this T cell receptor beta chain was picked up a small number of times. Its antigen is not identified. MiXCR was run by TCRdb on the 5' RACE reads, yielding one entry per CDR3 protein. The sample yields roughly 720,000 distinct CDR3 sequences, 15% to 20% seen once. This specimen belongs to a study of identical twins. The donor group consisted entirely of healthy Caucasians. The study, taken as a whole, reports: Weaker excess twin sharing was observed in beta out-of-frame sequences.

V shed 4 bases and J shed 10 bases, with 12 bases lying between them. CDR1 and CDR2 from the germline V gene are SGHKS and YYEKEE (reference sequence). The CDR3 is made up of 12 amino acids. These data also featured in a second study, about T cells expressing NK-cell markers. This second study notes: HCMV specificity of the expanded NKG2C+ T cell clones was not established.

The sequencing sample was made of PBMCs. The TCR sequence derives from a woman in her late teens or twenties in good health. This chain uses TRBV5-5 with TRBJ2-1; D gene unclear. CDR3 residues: CASSPWKAEQFF. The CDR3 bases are TGTGCCAGCAGCCCCTGGAAGGCCGAGCAGTTCTTC.